These 19 T cell receptor beta chains were all obtained from the same sample, sequenced in a study of T cells in Graves' hyperthyroidism and ophthalmopathy. What was amplified from RNA transcripts were TCR beta CDR3 regions. With the HTBI primer set, the TCR CDR3 went through a first round of RT-PCR. TCRdb redid the calling of the multiplex PCR reads with MiXCR, one entry per CDR3 protein. The sample records approximately 500,000 distinct CDR3 sequences, around 46% being singletons. Material: peripheral blood or thyroid tissue (not recorded which). The receptors were gathered from a woman younger than 35 with Graves' hyperthyroidism.

This clonotype was recorded a few times. This chain uses TRBV2 with TRBJ2-4; no clear D. Germline V CDR1 and CDR2: SNHLY, FYNNEI. The CDR3 runs 13 residues. V was pared by 5 bases and J by 8 bases, with 13 bases between. Here the CDR3 DNA reads TGTGCCAGCAGTATCGGACCCCGGGACATTCAGTACTTC. It specifies CASSIGPRDIQYF.

At least ten counts were recorded for this clonotype. The chain employs TRBV13 and TRBJ2-7; D is uncertain. The CDR3 covers 16 residues. Germline CDR1 and CDR2: PRHDT and FYEKMQ (reference sequence). V lost 5 bases and J 0 bases, leaving 17 bases between the germline ends. The CDR3 loop is CASSPLLCGHSYEQYF. In nucleotides, the CDR3 is TGTGCCAGCAGCCCCCTCCTGTGCGGCCACTCCTACGAGCAGTACTTC.

The sample holds many counts of this clonotype. This chain uses TRBV24-1 with TRBJ2-2; D is perhaps TRBD1 or TRBD2 (5 bases each). Germline assignment: CDR1 KGHDR and CDR2 SFDVKD. V was cut by 8 bases and J by 6 bases, with 15 bases left in between. The CDR3 covers 14 residues. The CDR3 reads CATMGDLRSGELFF. CDR3 DNA sequence: TGTGCCACCATGGGGGACCTCCGGTCCGGGGAGCTGTTTTTT.

The CDR3, as DNA: TGCAGCGTTGTGACAGGGGGCACAGAGACCCAGTACTTC. Translating gives CSVVTGGTETQYF. The chain employs TRBV29-1 and TRBJ2-5; 10 bases match TRBD1. Germline CDR1 is SQVTM and CDR2 is ANQGSEA. Trimming cost V 4 bases and J 4 bases; bases outside gene matches: 3. CDR3 length equals 13 residues.

V is TRBV10-1 and J is TRBJ2-3; maybe TRBD1 (5 bases). V lost 0 bases to trimming and J lost 0 bases, with 10 bases between them. Germline V CDR1 and CDR2: WNHNN, SYGVQD (reference sequence). The length of the CDR3 is 16 residues. In nucleotides, the CDR3 is TGCGCCAGCAGTGAGTCGACAGCTTCTAGCACAGATACGCAGTATTTT. It specifies CASSESTASSTDTQYF.

Notes on this clonotype: One end of the junction is discordant with germline, which a read error may explain. The CDR3 nucleotides are TGTGCCAGCAGCTCCGCACCGCCAACGGGGGTAGAGGCCCAGTACTTC. Encoded protein: CASSSAPPTGVEAQYF. The gene calls are TRBV11-2 and TRBJ2-5; D may be TRBD2 (6 bases). The germline V gene has CDR1 SGHAT and CDR2 FQNNGV. The CDR3 totals 16 residues.

This clonotype has ten or more counts. The chain uses TRBV11-2 and TRBJ1-1; no firm D call. Trimming took off 5 bases at V and 0 bases at J, with 7 bases between the two ends. Germline V gives CDR1 SGHAT, CDR2 FQNNGV. This CDR3 contains 13 residues. CDR3 nucleotide sequence: TGTGCCAGCAGCCCCCGTATGAACACTGAAGCTTTCTTT. It is translated as CASSPRMNTEAFF.

This clonotype was counted many times. DNA of the CDR3: TGTGCCAGCAGCTTCCATAGGAGAGCCTACGAGCAGTACTTC. Amino acid sequence: CASSFHRRAYEQYF. The chain has TRBV11-3 and TRBJ2-7; no definite D call. Trimming removed 3 bases from V and 2 bases from J, with 11 bases in between. This CDR3 region has 14 residues. CDR1 is SGHNT, CDR2 YENEEA, per germline.

This clonotype was detected many times. This rearrangement joins TRBV11-3 to TRBJ1-2; D may be TRBD1 (5 bases). With 6 bases removed from V and 4 bases from J, the gap between germline ends came to 15 bases. This CDR3 has 14 amino acids. Germline V gene sequence: CDR1 SGHNT, CDR2 YENEEA. In nucleotides, the CDR3 is TGTGCCAGCAGGAGGGACGGAGCCTCCTATGGCTACACCTTC. Encoded protein: CASRRDGASYGYTF.

This clonotype was seen ten or more times. The rearrangement links TRBV20-1 to TRBJ1-5, with TRBD1 as a possible D gene (5 bases). There are 13 residues in the CDR3. Germline CDR1 DFQATT, CDR2 SNEGSKA (reference sequence). Trimming removed 0 bases at V and 9 bases at J, with 12 bases between. The CDR3 DNA sequence: TGCAGTGCTAGAGACCGGGGGAGAGCGCCCCAGCATTTT. It encodes CSARDRGRAPQHF.

A remark on this clonotype: With a much larger clone just one base away, this may be a read error. This is likely a read error, given that the CDR3 carries no conserved phenylalanine or tryptophan at its end. This chain uses TRBV27 with TRBJ2-7; either TRBD1 or TRBD2 may fit D (5 bases each). CDR3 length: 13 amino acids. Trimming pared 5 bases from V and 2 bases from J, leaving 10 bases between. Germline-derived CDR1 and CDR2 are MNHEY and SMNVEV (reference sequence). CDR3 DNA: TGTGCCAGCAGTAGGGGTAGCGCCTACGAGCAGTACCTC. This gives the protein CASSRGSAYEQYL.

This clonotype came up many times. The junction and the germline gene differ at one end; a read error may be behind it. J is TRBJ2-2 and V is TRBV7-7; 14 bases are shared with TRBD2. CDR3 length: 16 amino acids. Germline CDR1 SSHAT, CDR2 FNYEAQ (reference sequence). CDR3 sequence reads: CASSPGLAGATGELFF. CDR3 nucleotide sequence: TGTGCTAGCAGCCCGGGACTAGCGGGAGCCACCGGGGAGCTGTTTTTT.

Ten or more counts support this clonotype. The rearrangement joins TRBV4-1 to TRBJ1-2; 7 nucleotides match TRBD1. V trimming: 4 bases; J trimming: 0 bases; junction bases outside the gene matches: 8. This CDR3 is 16 amino acids long. Germline V gene lookup returns CDR1 MGHRA and CDR2 YSYEKL. The CDR3, as DNA: TGCGCCAGCAGCCCCCGGGACAGTCAAGCTAACTATGGCTACACCTTC. As protein: CASSPRDSQANYGYTF.

Of note for this clonotype: Without the conserved terminal phenylalanine or tryptophan, this CDR3 likely stems from a read error. The limits of the CDR3 on the DNA are not certain, so only TCRdb's listed CDR3 is given. The V gene is TRBV15, the J gene TRBJ2-5; the listed D gene, TRBD1, was not tested against the DNA. Germline CDR1 LNHNV, CDR2 YYDKDF (reference sequence). The CDR3 is 16 residues long, counting both termini. The CDR3 loop reads CATSTIGGAGGYTFGS.

This clonotype was detected a few times. A much larger clone lies one base from this, so it may be a read error. V and J are TRBV7-9 and TRBJ1-4; a possible D gene is TRBD1 (5 bases). The CDR3 consists of 13 residues. CDR1 is SEHNR and CDR2 is FQNEAQ in the germline V gene (reference sequence). CDR3 amino acids: CARSFNRHEKLFF. DNA for the CDR3: TGTGCCCGCAGCTTCAACAGGCATGAAAAACTGTTTTTT.

This clonotype was recorded only once. The chain employs TRBV7-9 and TRBJ1-2; 8 bases agree with TRBD1. V shed 5 bases, J shed 6 bases, and the junction held 14 bases outside the gene matches. CDR3 length: 16 amino acids. CDR1 is SEHNR and CDR2 is FQNEAQ in the germline V gene (reference sequence). The DNA of the CDR3 is TGTGCCAGCAGCCCCCAGGGGGCGTGGGAGGGGGATGGCTACACCTTC. Translating it yields CASSPQGAWEGDGYTF. Looking up the rest from reference TRBV7-9 and TRBJ1-2 gives the full variable domain: DTGVSQNPRHKITKRGQNVTFRCDPISEHNRLYWYRQTLGQGPEFLTYFQNEAQLEKSRLLSDRFSAERPKGSFSTLEIQRTEQGDSAMYLCASSPQGAWEGDGYTFGSGTRLTVV.

In the case of this clonotype: One base away lies a much larger clone, so this may be a sequencing read error. CDR3 sequence: CACSLDPRGLTYEQYF. Here the CDR3 DNA reads TGTGCCTGCAGCTTGGATCCTAGGGGACTAACTTACGAGCAGTACTTC. V is TRBV5-5 and J is TRBJ2-7; 7 positions agree with TRBD2. Germline V gives CDR1 SGHKS, CDR2 YYEKEE (reference sequence). CDR3 length: 16 amino acids.

The chain combines TRBV7-3 with TRBJ2-7, with 9 nucleotides matching TRBD2. TRBJ2-1 explains the end of the DNA better; the J call may be wrong. The CDR3 is 15 amino acids. Germline lookup yields CDR1 SGHTA and CDR2 FQGTGA. The CDR3 DNA reads TGTGCCAGCAGCTCGATAGCGGGAGAGGTGGATGAGCAGTTCTTC. Its translation: CASSSIAGEVDEQFF.

This clonotype was seen many times. The V gene is TRBV6-5, the J gene TRBJ1-1; possible D gene TRBD1, 5 bases. V gave up 2 bases and J gave up 4 bases, with 11 bases separating them. This CDR3 is 14 amino acids long. The germline CDR1 and CDR2 sequences are MNHEY and SVGAGI. In nucleotides, the CDR3 is TGTGCCAGCAGTTACCCGGGGCGAGCCACTGAAGCTTTCTTT. Its protein is CASSYPGRATEAFF.